This T cell receptor beta chain was documented in a study of shared clonotypes between healthy human individuals. TCRdb's table, derived via immunoSEQ multiplex PCR, lists solely in-frame clones and lacks some. The table has over 2 million clones, about nine tenths seen once. Germline CDR1 reads LNHDA; CDR2 reads SQIVND (reference sequence). The CDR3 is 13 residues long. V was cut by 4 bases and J by 8 bases, with 14 bases left in between. Material for sequencing was naive CD4+ T cells from PBMCs. The subset: CD45RA+ positively selected. This clonotype originated in a man younger than 30 in good health. Some clones in this sample may be carry-over from other donors' samples. The gene calls are TRBV19 and TRBJ1-2; D not certain. The CDR3 DNA reads as TGTGCCAGTAGTACACCCTCTGGTCTCGGCTACACCTTC. Translation: CASSTPSGLGYTF. The whole variable domain, filled in from reference TRBV19 and TRBJ1-2, reads DGGITQSPKYLFRKEGQNVTLSCEQNLNHDAMYWYRQDPGQGLRLIYYSQIVNDFQKGDIAEGYSVSREKKESFPLTVTSAQKNPTAFYLCASSTPSGLGYTFGSGTRLTVV.